This TCR beta chain was profiled in a study of T cells in Graves' hyperthyroidism and ophthalmopathy. In making diagnoses, clinical symptoms, serum thyroxine and TRAb, thyroid ultrasound and orbital computed tomography were all used. Trimming removed 5 bases from V and 3 bases from J, with 11 bases in between. Germline loops: CDR1 SGHVS, CDR2 FQNEAQ. This CDR3 spans 15 amino acids. Amplified TCR beta CDR3 regions derived from RNA transcripts. A first-round RT-PCR of the TCR CDR3 used the HTBI primer set. A single record per CDR3 protein comes from TCRdb applying MiXCR to the multiplex PCR reads. The sample lists about 400,000 distinct CDR3 sequences, approximately 25% occurring once.

The sequence derives from a man aged 45-60 years with Graves' hyperthyroidism. This chain links TRBV7-8 with TRBJ1-6; D remains unclear. Sequenced sample: blood. The CDR3 protein is CASSPRSNYNSPLHF. The CDR3 region has the DNA TGTGCCAGCAGCCCACGTAGCAACTATAATTCACCCCTCCACTTT. The entire variable domain, with the rest obtained from reference TRBV7-8 and TRBJ1-6, is as follows: GAGVSQSPRYKVAKRGQDVALRCDPISGHVSLFWYQQALGQGPEFLTYFQNEAQLDKSGLPSDRFFAERPEGSVSTLKIQRTQQEDSAVYLCASSPRSNYNSPLHFGNGTRLTVT.